The entry that follows covers one T cell receptor beta chain sequence. The entry originates in a study of blood T cell repertoires in COVID-19. Study details: Nucleic acid was either cDNA or gDNA, and it came from T cells, B-cell-depleted T cells, or PBMCs.

CDR3 length: 13 amino acids. V lost 0 bases and J lost 10; bases outside the gene matches: 2. Germline V gene lookup returns CDR1 MNHEY and CDR2 SVGEGT. Per the authors' pipeline: The assay estimated nucleated cells by amplifying reference gene primers. Measured with immunoSEQ multiplex PCR; TCRdb has only the in-frame clones, and not every one. The V and J calls and clone size were taken over from that table, and D and trimming were inferred from the DNA. The table includes 300,000 or so clones, around 82% detected once. The V call is TRBV6-2 or TRBV6-3, the J call TRBJ1-5; 8 nucleotides align to TRBD1. Sequenced sample: peripheral blood. This sequence originates from a woman in her forties or fifties with acute or convalescent COVID-19. CDR3 bases: TGTGCCAGCAGTTACTCGGCAGGGGGCCCCCAGCATTTT. Amino acids: CASSYSAGGPQHF.